This T cell receptor (beta chain) was identified during a study of cytomegalovirus exposure and HLA in healthy donors (dated by TCRdb to about 2017). Context from the whole study: The 500 to 800 repertoires of the first cohort and the roughly 120 validation repertoires were produced on the same platform, according to a later analysis. The aim of the study was to test whether cataloging public T cell receptors could identify signatures of past pathogen exposure. Along with the approximately 600-subject first cohort, a separate validation cohort of more than 90 different subjects was used. To predict cytomegalovirus infection status, the study combined high-throughput TCR immunosequencing, statistical association of individual TCRs with disease status, and machine learning. On the study overall, not on this receptor specifically: In vitro tests confirmed that a few of the cytomegalovirus-associated TCR beta chains recognize cytomegalovirus antigens. Of the cluster scores, around 95% were above 0 in a later analysis, which found that TCRs clustered in the first cohort also tended to co-occur in the 120 validation repertoires. A later analysis had no HLA typing for the validation cohort, so co-occurrence there was scored across all 130 or so repertoires. The classifier was reported to diagnose cytomegalovirus status with high specificity and sensitivity in both the original and validation cohorts. The study listed 170 or so TCR beta chains as associated with cytomegalovirus. According to the authors, the approach could potentially be generalized to other disease states and immunological phenotypes. Most TCR sequences were observed very rarely across donors, whereas some public TCRs were present in many individuals.

CDR1 and CDR2, looked up from the germline V gene, are LGHNA and YSLEER. The CDR3 numbers 16 residues from cysteine through phenylalanine. Of all the DNA, just the CDR3 is kept, 48 bases in frame from base 1. From V the trimming removes 0 bases and from J it removes 6 bases, while the gene matches leave 8 bases of the junction unaccounted for. The donors were included in the validation cohort of some 110 subjects, a group kept apart from the roughly 680-subject first cohort. The receptor library was made with the immunoSEQ multiplex PCR assay. In the source study's methods: A statistical classification framework was built for diagnosing cytomegalovirus status from the catalog of TCR beta chain sequences. In its TCRdb copy, this immuneACCESS table keeps in-frame sequences only and misses some clones. Where compared with another copy, unresolved V genes explain less than half of these, and the others have no known cause. The DNA gave D and trimming, while V, J and clone size come from that table. Counted in this sample were 150,000 to 200,000 clones; around 85% of them appeared once. The ten largest clonotypes hold 2% to 2.5% of the sample.

A word on this clone: Its antigen is unknown. No base-level quality is on record; no much larger clone is a single base apart.

Recombination linked TRBV4-3 to TRBJ1-2; TRBD1 fits 9 bases in the junction. The source of this sequence is a man between 25 and 39 years old in good health and CMV-seropositive. Source material: PBMCs. CDR3 region: CASSQDLGTGIDGYTF. The nucleotide sequence reads TGCGCCAGCAGCCAAGATCTCGGGACAGGGATAGATGGCTACACCTTC.